The next 24 T cell receptor beta chains were all read from a single sample in a study of cytomegalovirus exposure and HLA in healthy donors. Libraries were prepared by immunoSEQ multiplex PCR; TCRdb keeps only in-frame clonotypes and omits some of them. The data contain 100,000 to 150,000 clones, about nine tenths of them singletons. Specimen: PBMCs. Every receptor here comes from a woman in her late teens or twenties in good health and CMV-seronegative.

V and J are TRBV5-4 and TRBJ1-2; TRBD1 agrees at 7 bases. CDR1 and CDR2 from the germline V gene are SGHNT and YYREEE (reference sequence). J lost 8 bases, V lost 1 base, and 2 bases had no gene match. This CDR3 comprises 12 residues. This chain's CDR3 is CASSLRQGGYTF. DNA of the CDR3: TGTGCCAGCAGCTTGCGACAGGGAGGCTACACCTTC.

The J gene is TRBJ2-2, the V gene TRBV28; the D gene is possibly TRBD1 (6 bases). V lost 6 bases and J 1 base, leaving 12 bases between the germline ends. This CDR3 contains 15 residues. Germline CDR1 is MDHEN and CDR2 is SYDVKM. CDR3 loop: CASSTQGGNTGELFF. The CDR3 nucleotides read TGTGCCAGCAGCACACAGGGCGGGAACACCGGGGAGCTGTTTTTT.

The V call is TRBV5-6, the J call TRBJ1-5; 7 nucleotides match TRBD1. V was clipped by 4 bases and J by 7 bases; unmatched bases: 5. CDR1 and CDR2 (germline): SGHDT, YYEEEE. CDR3 length: 13 amino acids. The CDR3 sequence is CASSRQGNQPQHF. CDR3 DNA: TGTGCCAGCAGCCGACAGGGAAACCAGCCCCAGCATTTT.

The chain combines TRBV19 with TRBJ1-2; D may be TRBD1 (6 bases). The CDR3 sequence is 14 residues long. V dropped 2 bases and J dropped 6 bases, with 13 bases sitting between them. Germline V gives CDR1 LNHDA, CDR2 SQIVND (reference sequence). For the CDR3, the DNA is TGTGCCAGTAGTATATCCCAGGGGTCAAATGGCTACACCTTC. This gives the protein CASSISQGSNGYTF.

This clone came up a few times. The gene calls are TRBV2 and TRBJ1-4; D is perhaps TRBD1 (5 bases). The CDR3 has 11 amino acids. Germline CDR1 is SNHLY and CDR2 is FYNNEI. V gave up 7 bases and J gave up 12 bases, with 12 bases separating them. CDR3 DNA: TGTGCCAGCATTGGAACGACAGAACTGTTTTTT. Protein sequence: CASIGTTELFF.

The chain has TRBV27 and TRBJ2-3; 7 bases line up with TRBD2. V shed 5 bases, J shed 5 bases, and the junction held 10 bases outside the gene matches. CDR3 length equals 15 residues. Germline V gives CDR1 MNHEY, CDR2 SMNVEV (reference sequence). This CDR3 reads CASSPSGIAGDTQYF. CDR3 nucleotide sequence: TGTGCCAGCAGTCCTTCCGGGATAGCGGGAGATACGCAGTATTTT.

V gene TRBV27 combines with J gene TRBJ2-1, with a possible D match to TRBD2 (5 bases). The germline CDR1 and CDR2 sequences are MNHEY and SMNVEV (reference sequence). The CDR3 contains 14 residues. V was pared by 3 bases and J by 4 bases, with 10 bases between. The CDR3 region is CASSFQRLYNEQFF. The DNA of the CDR3 is TGTGCCAGCAGTTTCCAGCGGTTATACAATGAGCAGTTCTTC.

V and J are TRBV11-3 and TRBJ2-5; TRBD1 aligns across 7 bases. The CDR3 covers 14 residues. The junction had 7 bases not matched to a gene; V was cut back by 4 bases and J by 5 bases. Germline assignment: CDR1 SGHNT and CDR2 YENEEA. CDR3 loop: CASSSPTGRETQYF. The CDR3 coding sequence is TGTGCCAGCAGCTCGCCGACAGGGCGGGAGACCCAGTACTTC.

The rearrangement uses TRBV2 and TRBJ2-7; 7 positions agree with TRBD2. J lost 7 bases, V lost 0 bases, and 0 bases had no gene match. Germline loops: CDR1 SNHLY, CDR2 FYNNEI. The CDR3 sequence is 12 residues long. The CDR3 is CASSEAAGEQYF. The CDR3 DNA sequence: TGTGCCAGCAGTGAAGCAGCGGGGGAGCAGTACTTC.

The CDR3 spells CASSQERNSRREQYF. CDR3 DNA sequence: TGTGCCAGCAGCCAAGAGAGGAATAGTCGTCGGGAGCAGTACTTC. J is TRBJ2-7 and V is TRBV4-2; D is unresolved. This CDR3 spans 15 amino acids. Germline V gives CDR1 LGHNA, CDR2 YNFKEQ. The germline V and J ends were trimmed by 0 bases and 7 bases, with 16 bases remaining between them.

The chain has TRBV11-2 and TRBJ2-5; D possibly corresponds to TRBD2 (7 bases). This CDR3 spans 16 amino acids. Germline V lookup: CDR1 SGHAT, CDR2 FQNNGV. V was clipped by 5 bases and J by 5 bases, with 21 bases between them. The chain's CDR3 is CASSPARGGGMETQYF. The CDR3 DNA follows: TGTGCCAGCAGCCCGGCCAGGGGAGGGGGGATGGAGACCCAGTACTTC.

This chain joins TRBV27 and TRBJ2-2; TRBD2 might be the D (6 bases). V was trimmed by 6 bases and J by 6 bases, leaving 8 bases between them. CDR1 is MNHEY and CDR2 is SMNVEV in the germline V gene (reference sequence). CDR3 length: 12 residues. CDR3: CASREGSGELFF. DNA for the CDR3: TGTGCCAGCAGGGAGGGATCCGGGGAGCTGTTTTTT.

This clone was detected only once. The chain links TRBV4-1 to TRBJ2-7; the D gene is possibly TRBD2 (6 bases). Germline V CDR1 and CDR2: MGHRA, YSYEKL. There are 15 residues in the CDR3. With 4 bases removed from V and 1 base from J, the gap between germline ends came to 14 bases. For the CDR3, the DNA is TGCGCCAGCAGCCTTTACGGGGGATCATCCTACGAGCAGTACTTC. This translates into CASSLYGGSSYEQYF.

The V and J genes are TRBV19 and TRBJ2-1; 9 bases fit TRBD2. V gave up 8 bases and J gave up 8 bases; unmatched junction bases: 7. The CDR3 is 13 amino acids. Germline CDR1 and CDR2: LNHDA and SQIVND (reference sequence). DNA of the CDR3: TGTGCCAGTGGGGCGGGAGGGTCATATGAGCAGTTCTTC. The encoded protein is CASGAGGSYEQFF.

The chain is built from TRBV6-5 and TRBJ2-1; D ambiguous. The V end was cut by 1 base, the J end by 5 bases, with 6 bases between. The CDR3 covers 13 residues. Per the germline V gene, CDR1 is MNHEY and CDR2 is SVGAGI. This chain's CDR3 is CASSYWQNNEQFF. As DNA, the CDR3 is TGTGCCAGCAGTTACTGGCAGAACAATGAGCAGTTCTTC.

This chain links TRBV11-3 with TRBJ2-4; D not certain. The CDR3 has 12 amino acids. V was pared by 11 bases and J by 1 base, with 9 bases between. The germline V gene has CDR1 SGHNT and CDR2 YENEEA. In DNA form, the CDR3 reads TGTGCCCAAAGGAGCGCCAAAAACATTCAGTACTTC. It translates to CAQRSAKNIQYF.

This sequence joins TRBV6-5 and TRBJ1-1; 8 bases agree with TRBD1. The junction had 10 bases not matched to a gene; V was cut back by 7 bases and J by 6 bases. The length of the CDR3 is 14 residues. Germline V gene lookup returns CDR1 MNHEY and CDR2 SVGAGI. The CDR3 DNA is TGTGCCAGCAACCCACAGGGGGTGATTGCTGAAGCTTTCTTT. Residues: CASNPQGVIAEAFF.

The gene calls are TRBV19 and TRBJ2-3; no definite D call. V lost 5 bases and J 0 bases, leaving 12 bases between the germline ends. CDR1 and CDR2 (germline): LNHDA, SQIVND (reference sequence). The CDR3 consists of 15 residues. CDR3 sequence: CASSVQYSSTDTQYF. CDR3 coding DNA: TGTGCCAGTAGTGTACAGTATTCTAGCACAGATACGCAGTATTTT.

The gene calls are TRBV5-6 and TRBJ2-1; D possibly corresponds to TRBD1 (6 bases). The CDR3 has 13 residues. The V gene's germline CDR1 is SGHDT and CDR2 YYEEEE. The CDR3 is CASQLGAYNEQFF. For the CDR3, the DNA is TGTGCTTCACAGTTGGGGGCTTACAATGAGCAGTTCTTC.

Details on this clone: The same CDR3 also results from other DNA sequences found in this sample. V usage is TRBV11-3 and J usage is TRBJ1-1; no clear D gene. Germline loops: CDR1 SGHNT, CDR2 YENEEA. The ends were cut back, 1 base at V and 0 bases at J, with 6 bases in the middle. CDR3 size: 14 residues. The CDR3 loop reads CASSLGQMNTEAFF. The DNA for the CDR3 is TGTGCCAGCAGCTTAGGGCAGATGAACACTGAAGCTTTCTTT.

Here the CDR3 reads CASSQGSSGANVLTF. DNA of the CDR3: TGTGCCAGCAGCCAAGGGAGCTCTGGGGCCAACGTCCTGACTTTC. This sequence joins TRBV13 and TRBJ2-6; TRBD2 is a possible D gene (5 bases). V gave up 5 bases and J gave up 0 bases, with 8 bases separating them. Per germline, CDR1 PRHDT and CDR2 FYEKMQ (reference sequence). The CDR3 spans 15 residues.

The chain joins TRBV19 to TRBJ2-3; 14 bases match TRBD2. Per germline, CDR1 LNHDA and CDR2 SQIVND (reference sequence). The CDR3 sequence is 17 residues long. Trimming removed 4 bases from V and 7 bases from J; junction bases left unmatched: 10. The CDR3 loop is CASSKGPGTSGSYTQYF. The CDR3 DNA reads TGTGCCAGTAGTAAAGGCCCCGGGACTAGCGGGAGTTATACGCAGTATTTT.

The chain joins TRBV2 to TRBJ2-7; TRBD1 matches 12 bases. The V and J ends lost 6 bases and 3 bases, in that order; junction bases with no gene match: 9. This CDR3 has 16 residues. The germline V gene encodes CDR1 SNHLY and CDR2 FYNNEI. CDR3: CASRRIRDRGLYEQYF. CDR3 in DNA: TGTGCCAGCAGGAGAATCCGGGACAGGGGGCTCTACGAGCAGTACTTC.

The chain carries TRBV5-1 and TRBJ2-7; D possibly corresponds to TRBD2 (5 bases). The CDR3 loop spans 15 amino acids. The V gene lost 4 bases and the J gene lost 1 base, with 15 bases spanning the gap. Germline V lookup: CDR1 SGHRS, CDR2 YFSETQ. Written as DNA, the CDR3 is TGCGCCAGCAGCGTACTAGTCGCGGCATCCTACGAGCAGTACTTC. Translated: CASSVLVAASYEQYF.